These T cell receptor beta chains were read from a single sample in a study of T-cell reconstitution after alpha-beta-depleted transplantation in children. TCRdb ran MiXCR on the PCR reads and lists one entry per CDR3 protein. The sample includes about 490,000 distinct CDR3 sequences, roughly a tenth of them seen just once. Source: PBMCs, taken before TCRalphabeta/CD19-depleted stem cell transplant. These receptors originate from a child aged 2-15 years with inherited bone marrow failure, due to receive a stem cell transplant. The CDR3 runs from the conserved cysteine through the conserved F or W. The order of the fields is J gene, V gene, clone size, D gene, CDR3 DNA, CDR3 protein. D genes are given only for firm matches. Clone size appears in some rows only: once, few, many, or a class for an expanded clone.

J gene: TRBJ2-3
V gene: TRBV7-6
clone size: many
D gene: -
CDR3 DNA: TGTGCCAGCAGCTTAGGGGGCCCCACAGATACGCAGTATTTT
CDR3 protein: CASSLGGPTDTQYF

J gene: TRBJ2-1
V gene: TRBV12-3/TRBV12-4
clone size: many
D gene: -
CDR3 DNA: TGTGCCAGCAGTTCCCCCCGAGGAGGGTCTGGTGAGCAGTTCTTC
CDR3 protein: CASSSPRGGSGEQFF

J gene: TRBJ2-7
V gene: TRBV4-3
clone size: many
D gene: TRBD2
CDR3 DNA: TGCGCCAGCAGCCAAGAGGGTCCTAGCGGGGAGGCCTACGAGCAGTACTTC
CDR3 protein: CASSQEGPSGEAYEQYF

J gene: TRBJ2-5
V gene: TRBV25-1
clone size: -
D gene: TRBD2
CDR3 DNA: TGTGCCAGCAGGGAGGGACTAGCGAAAGAGACCCAGTACTTC
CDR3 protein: CASREGLAKETQYF

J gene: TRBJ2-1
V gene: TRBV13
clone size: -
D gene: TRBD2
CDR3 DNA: TGTGCCAGCAGCTTCGGGGAGGGGGAGCAGTTCTTC
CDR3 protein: CASSFGEGEQFF

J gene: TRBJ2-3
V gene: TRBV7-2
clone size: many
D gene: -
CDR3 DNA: TGTGCCAGCAGCTTATCAGGACCCCAGTCGGGTACGCAGTATTTT
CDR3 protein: CASSLSGPQSGTQYF

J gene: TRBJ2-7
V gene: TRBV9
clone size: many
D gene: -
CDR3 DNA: TGTGCCAGCAGCGTAGGGGGGCCCCCCTACGAGCAGTACTTC
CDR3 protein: CASSVGGPPYEQYF

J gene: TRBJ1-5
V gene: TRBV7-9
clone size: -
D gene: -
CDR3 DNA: TGTGCCAGCAGCTTAGGCACAGGGCGCGGGGATCAGCCCCAGCATTTT
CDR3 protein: CASSLGTGRGDQPQHF

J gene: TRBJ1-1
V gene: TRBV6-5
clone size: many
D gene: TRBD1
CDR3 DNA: TGTGCCAGCAGTTACGTACCGGGACAGGGGAAGACTGAAGCTTTCTTT
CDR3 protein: CASSYVPGQGKTEAFF

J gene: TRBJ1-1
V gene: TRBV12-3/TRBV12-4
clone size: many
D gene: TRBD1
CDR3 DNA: TGTGCCAGCAGTCCGGGACAGGGGGCGGCTGAAGCTTTCTTT
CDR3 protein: CASSPGQGAAEAFF

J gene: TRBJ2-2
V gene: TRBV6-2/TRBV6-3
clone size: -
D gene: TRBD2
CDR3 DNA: TGTGCCAGCAGTTACTACGGACTAGCAGGTCCCGGGGAGCTGTTTTTT
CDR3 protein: CASSYYGLAGPGELFF

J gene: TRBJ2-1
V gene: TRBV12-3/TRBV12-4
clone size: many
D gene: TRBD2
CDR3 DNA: TGTGCCAGCCAGGGACTAGCGGGACCCAATGAGCAGTTCTTC
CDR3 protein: CASQGLAGPNEQFF

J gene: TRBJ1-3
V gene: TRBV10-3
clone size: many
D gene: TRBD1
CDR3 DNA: TGTGCCATCAGTGAGCCGGACAGGGGATCAAGCACCATATATTTT
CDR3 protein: CAISEPDRGSSTIYF

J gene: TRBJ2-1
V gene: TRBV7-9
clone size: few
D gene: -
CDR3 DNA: TGTGCCAGCAGCTTAGGACCGGGAGATTTCTACAATGAGCAGTTCTTC
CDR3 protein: CASSLGPGDFYNEQFF

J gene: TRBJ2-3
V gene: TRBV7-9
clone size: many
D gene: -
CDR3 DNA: TGTGCCAGCAGCGGGCGCGCAGGGAGGGATACGCAGTATTTT
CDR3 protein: CASSGRAGRDTQYF

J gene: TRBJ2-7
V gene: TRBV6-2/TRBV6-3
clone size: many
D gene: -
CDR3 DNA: TGTGCCAGCAGTTATCCCCCAGGAATGGTCTACGAGCAGTACTTC
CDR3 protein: CASSYPPGMVYEQYF

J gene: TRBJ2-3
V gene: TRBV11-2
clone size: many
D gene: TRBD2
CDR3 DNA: TGTGCCAGCAGCATTAGCGGGAGCAGCACAGATACGCAGTATTTT
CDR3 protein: CASSISGSSTDTQYF

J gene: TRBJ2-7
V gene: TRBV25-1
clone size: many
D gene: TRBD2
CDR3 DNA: TGTGCCAGCAGCCCCGGGACTAGAAACCGGCAGTACTTC
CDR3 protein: CASSPGTRNRQYF

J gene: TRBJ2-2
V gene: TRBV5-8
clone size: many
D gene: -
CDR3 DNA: TGTGCCAGCAACCATTACTGGAAAGGGAGCGGGGAGCTGTTTTTT
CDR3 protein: CASNHYWKGSGELFF

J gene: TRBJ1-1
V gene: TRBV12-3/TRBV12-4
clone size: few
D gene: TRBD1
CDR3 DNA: TGTGCCAGCAGTTCCACGGACAGGGCCGGCACTGAAGCTTTCTTT
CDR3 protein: CASSSTDRAGTEAFF

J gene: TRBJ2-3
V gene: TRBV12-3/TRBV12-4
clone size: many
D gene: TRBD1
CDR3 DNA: TGTGCCAGCAGTTTAAGGCAGGGGGTCACAGATACGCAGTATTTT
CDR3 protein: CASSLRQGVTDTQYF

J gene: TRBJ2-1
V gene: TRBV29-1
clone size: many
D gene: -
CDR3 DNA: TGCAGCGTTCCGACTATACAACAAGTCAGCTCCTACAATGAGCAGTTCTTC
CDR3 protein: CSVPTIQQVSSYNEQFF

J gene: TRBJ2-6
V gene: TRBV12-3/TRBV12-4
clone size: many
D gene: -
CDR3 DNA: TGTGCCAGCAGCCCAGTACGGGGTACTGGGGCCAACGTCCTGACTTTC
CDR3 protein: CASSPVRGTGANVLTF

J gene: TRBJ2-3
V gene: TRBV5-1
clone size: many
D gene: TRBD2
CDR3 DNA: TGCGCCACTCGGGCCGGGGGGAGCACAGATACGCAGTATTTT
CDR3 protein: CATRAGGSTDTQYF